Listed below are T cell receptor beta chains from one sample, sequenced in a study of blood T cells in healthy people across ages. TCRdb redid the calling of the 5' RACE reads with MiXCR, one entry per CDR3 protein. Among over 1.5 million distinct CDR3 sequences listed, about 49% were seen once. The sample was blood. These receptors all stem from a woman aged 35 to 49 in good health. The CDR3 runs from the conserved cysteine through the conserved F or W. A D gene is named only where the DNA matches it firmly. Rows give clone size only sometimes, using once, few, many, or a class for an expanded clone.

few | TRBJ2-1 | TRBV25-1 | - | TGTGCCAGCAGTGAATTCCGTAGCGAGGATGAGCAGTTCTTC | CASSEFRSEDEQFF
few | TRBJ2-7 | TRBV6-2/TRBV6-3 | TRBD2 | TGTGCCAGCAGTTACTCGAATGGACTAGCTGCGTACTTC | CASSYSNGLAAYF
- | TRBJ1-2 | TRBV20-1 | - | TGCAGTGCTCCGGGGGCGTCCTATGGCTACACCTTC | CSAPGASYGYTF
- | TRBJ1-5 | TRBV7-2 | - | TGTGCCAGCAGCTTAGTAGGGGGAGGGCTGGCGCCCCAGCATTTT | CASSLVGGGLAPQHF
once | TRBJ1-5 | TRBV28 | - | TGTGCCAGCAGTCCGCTGGGGGGGCGTCGGGTCAATCAGCCCCAGCATTTT | CASSPLGGRRVNQPQHF
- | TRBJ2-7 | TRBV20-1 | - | TGCAGTGCTCAATCCCAGGGGGAGCAGTACTTC | CSAQSQGEQYF
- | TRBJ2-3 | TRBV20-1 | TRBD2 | TGCAGTGTTCCGGGACTAGCGAGCACAGATACGCAGTATTTT | CSVPGLASTDTQYF
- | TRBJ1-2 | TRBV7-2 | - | TGTGCCAGCAGCGCCCGTCAGCGGGGCAGAGGCTACACCTTC | CASSARQRGRGYTF
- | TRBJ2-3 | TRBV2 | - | TGTGCCAGCAGGGACAGAGGCGATACGCAGTATTTT | CASRDRGDTQYF
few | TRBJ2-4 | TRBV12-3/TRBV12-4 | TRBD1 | TGTGCCAGCAGTTCGGGACAGGGCGACAAAAACATTCAGTACTTC | CASSSGQGDKNIQYF
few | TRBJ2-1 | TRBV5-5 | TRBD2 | TGTGCCAGCAGCTTTGGACTAGCGGGGACATATGAGCAGTTCTTC | CASSFGLAGTYEQFF
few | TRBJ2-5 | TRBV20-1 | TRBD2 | TGCAGTGCTAGGACTAGCGGGGGGGCCCTCCAAGAGACCCAGTACTTC | CSARTSGGALQETQYF
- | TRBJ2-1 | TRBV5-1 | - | TGCGCCAGCAGCTCCGGTGGGGACACGGGCAATGAGCAGTTCTTC | CASSSGGDTGNEQFF
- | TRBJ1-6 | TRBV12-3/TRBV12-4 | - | TGTGCCAGCAGCCCGGGGGAGGGAGTCCTCCACTTT | CASSPGEGVLHF
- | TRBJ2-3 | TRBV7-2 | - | TGTGCCAGCAGCTTGAAGAGTAGGGGCAGTGTTTACCCAGATACGCAGTATTTT | CASSLKSRGSVYPDTQYF
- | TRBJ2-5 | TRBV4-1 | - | TGCGCCAGCAGCCAAGAGTGGTCCTACCAGACCCAGTACTTC | CASSQEWSYQTQYF
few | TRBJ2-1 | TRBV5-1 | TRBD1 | TGCGCCAGCAGCTTCATTGAGGACAGGGGCAATGAGCAGTTCTTC | CASSFIEDRGNEQFF
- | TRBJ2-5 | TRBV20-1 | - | TGCAGTGCTGGACCGCGCGAGACCCAGTACTTC | CSAGPRETQYF
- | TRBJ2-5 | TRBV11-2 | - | TGTGCCAGCAGCTTAGTACCCCTCAGGGGAGAGACCCAGTACTTC | CASSLVPLRGETQYF
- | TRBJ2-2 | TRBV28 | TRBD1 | TGTGCCAGCAGTAACTGGACAGGGGGCGCAGGGTACACCGGGGAGCTGTTTTTT | CASSNWTGGAGYTGELFF
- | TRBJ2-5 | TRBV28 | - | TGTGCCAGCAGTTCCATTTCGGCAGACGTCCAAGAGACCCAGTACTTC | CASSSISADVQETQYF
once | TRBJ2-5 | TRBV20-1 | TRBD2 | TGCAGTGCTAGTAGAATCGGGACTAGCGGGGCCCAGTACTTC | CSASRIGTSGAQYF
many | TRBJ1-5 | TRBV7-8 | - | TGTGCCAGCAGCTTAGGGGAAAGGGGACGGCGGCAGCCCCAGCATTTT | CASSLGERGRRQPQHF
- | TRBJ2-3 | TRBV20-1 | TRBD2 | TGCAGTGCTACAAACCCAAGACTATCTCGGGGGGGCACAGATACGCAGTATTTT | CSATNPRLSRGGTDTQYF
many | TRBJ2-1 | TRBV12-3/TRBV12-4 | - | TGTGCCAGCAGTTTTTCCGATTCCAATGAGCAGTTCTTC | CASSFSDSNEQFF
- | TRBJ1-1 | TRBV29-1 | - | TGCAGCGGCCTCGGTGGGGAATACACTGAAGCTTTCTTT | CSGLGGEYTEAFF
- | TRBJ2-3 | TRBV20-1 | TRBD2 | TGCAGTGCTAGAGTTCGGGCTAGCGGGGTCGCAGATACGCAGTATTTT | CSARVRASGVADTQYF
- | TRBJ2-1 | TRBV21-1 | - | TGTGCCAGCAGCAAACCGGGCTATAGCTCCTACAATGAGCAGTTCTTC | CASSKPGYSSYNEQFF
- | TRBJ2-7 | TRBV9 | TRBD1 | TGTGCCAGCCTCTTTGACAGGGGGTTCTACGAGCAGTACTTC | CASLFDRGFYEQYF
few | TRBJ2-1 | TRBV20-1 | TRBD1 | TGCAGTGCTAGAGACTGGGACAGCTCCTACAATGAGCAGTTCTTC | CSARDWDSSYNEQFF
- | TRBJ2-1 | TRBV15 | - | TGTGCCACCAGCAAGGGGACATATAATAATAATGAGCAGTTCTTC | CATSKGTYNNNEQFF
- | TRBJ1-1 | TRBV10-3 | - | TGTGCCATCAGGGAGACAGGTACGAACACTGAAGCTTTCTTT | CAIRETGTNTEAFF
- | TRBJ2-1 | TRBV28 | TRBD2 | TGTGCCAGCAGTTTGGGGATAGCGGGGGGTTACAATGAGCAGTTCTTC | CASSLGIAGGYNEQFF
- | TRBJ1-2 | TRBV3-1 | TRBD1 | TGTGCCAGCAGCCTCAGGGGGCAGGGCAATGGCTACACCTTC | CASSLRGQGNGYTF
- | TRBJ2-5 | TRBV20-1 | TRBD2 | TGCAGTCCACTAGCGGCCCTTAGCGGGGGCCACCAAGAGACCCAGTACTTC | CSPLAALSGGHQETQYF
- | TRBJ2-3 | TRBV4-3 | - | TGCGCCAGCAGCCCCTTCAGGGGATCTAGCACAGATACGCAGTATTTT | CASSPFRGSSTDTQYF
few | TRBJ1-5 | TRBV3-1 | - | TGTGCCAGCAGCCAAGGGGATGCCCATCAGCCCCAGCATTTT | CASSQGDAHQPQHF
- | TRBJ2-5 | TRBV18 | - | TGTGCCAGCTCTAAAACGGACAGCCAAGAGACCCAGTACTTC | CASSKTDSQETQYF
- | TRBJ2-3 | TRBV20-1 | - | TGCAGTGCTAGAGTGGGACTTAGCACAGATACGCAGTATTTT | CSARVGLSTDTQYF
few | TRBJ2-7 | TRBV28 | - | TGTGCCAGCACCAATGACTATAGTTACGAGCAGTACTTC | CASTNDYSYEQYF
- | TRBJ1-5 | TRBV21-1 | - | TGTGCCAGCAGCAAATGTAAGACAGGGAGGATTGGTAATCAGCCCCAGCATTTT | CASSKCKTGRIGNQPQHF
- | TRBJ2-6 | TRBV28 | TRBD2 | TGTGCCAGCAAGCGGGGGGCCCGCTCTGGGGCCAACGTCCTGACTTTC | CASKRGARSGANVLTF
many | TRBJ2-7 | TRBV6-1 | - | TGTGCCAGCAGTTCCCCGACCTTCATTCGCGAGCAGTACTTC | CASSSPTFIREQYF
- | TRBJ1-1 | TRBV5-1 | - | TGCGCCAGCAGCTTGGACCCACAAGGCACTGAAGCTTTCTTT | CASSLDPQGTEAFF
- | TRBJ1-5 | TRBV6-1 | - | TGTGCCAGCAGTGAAGAGGGCGCCTTAGGGCCCCAGCATTTT | CASSEEGALGPQHF
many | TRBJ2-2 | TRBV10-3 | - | TGTGCCATCAGTGACCCCTATACCGGGGAGCTGTTTTTT | CAISDPYTGELFF